A selection of T cell receptor beta chains follows, all from one sample in a study of T cells in Graves' hyperthyroidism and ophthalmopathy. TCRdb reprocessed the multiplex PCR reads with MiXCR, giving one entry per CDR3 protein. The data hold hundreds of thousands of distinct CDR3 sequences, with less than 20% observed a single time. The sample comprised blood. The receptors here all came from a man aged 45-65 years with Graves' ophthalmopathy. Both conserved end residues are part of each CDR3. A D gene is named only where the DNA matches it firmly. Clone size is given for some rows only: seen once, a few or many times, or a class if the clone is expanded.

V	size	J	D	DNA	CDR3
TRBV30	few	TRBJ1-6	.	TGTGCCTGGAGTGTAGGAAGGGGGAATTCACCCCTCCACTTT	CAWSVGRGNSPLHF
TRBV12-3/TRBV12-4	many	TRBJ2-2	TRBD1	TGTGCCAGCAGCCGGACAGGGGGTGACACCGGGGAGCTGTTTTTT	CASSRTGGDTGELFF
TRBV7-9	many	TRBJ2-2	.	TGTGCCAGCAGCTTAGTGGTTGTGGATGTCGGGGAGCTGTTTTTT	CASSLVVVDVGELFF
TRBV11-2	few	TRBJ1-3	TRBD1	TGTGCCAGCAGCTTTGCAGGGGGCGTTGGAAACACCATATATTTT	CASSFAGGVGNTIYF
TRBV11-2	many	TRBJ2-5	.	TGTGCCAGCAGCTTAGGAGGTAGTAGCCAAGAGACCCAGTACTTC	CASSLGGSSQETQYF
TRBV19	.	TRBJ2-7	TRBD2	TGTGCCAGTTCCCCGGAGATAGCGGGGGCTTCCTACGAGCAGTACTTC	CASSPEIAGASYEQYF
TRBV19	.	TRBJ2-3	TRBD2	TGTGCCAGTAGCGGGACTAGCGGGAGAGATACGCAGTATTTT	CASSGTSGRDTQYF
TRBV7-9	.	TRBJ2-1	TRBD2	TGTGCCAGCAGCTACAGCGGGGTCGGCTACAATGAGCAGTTCTTC	CASSYSGVGYNEQFF
TRBV27	.	TRBJ2-1	TRBD1	TGTGCCAGCAGTATCCGGGACAGGGGGTTCAATGAGCAGTTCTTC	CASSIRDRGFNEQFF
TRBV6-1	few	TRBJ2-2	.	TGTGCCAGCAGTGAAGGGGGGATTGGGGCGCGGACCGGGGAGCTGTTTTTT	CASSEGGIGARTGELFF
TRBV7-8	many	TRBJ2-5	TRBD2	TGTGCCAGCAGCTTAGTTTCTAGCGGGAGGGCCGAGGAAGAGACCCAGTACTTC	CASSLVSSGRAEEETQYF
TRBV11-2	.	TRBJ2-1	.	TGTGCCAGCAGCCCCGGACCCGCCGAATTTGTAAGGAGCTCCTACAATGAGCAGTTCTTC	CASSPGPAEFVRSSYNEQFF
TRBV18	.	TRBJ2-7	.	TGTGCCAGCTCACCAATTAGGGACGGCTCCTACGAGCAGTACTTC	CASSPIRDGSYEQYF
TRBV4-1	many	TRBJ2-5	.	TGCGCCAGCAGCCCTCGAGGCGGGGCAGAGACCCAGTACTTC	CASSPRGGAETQYF
TRBV19	few	TRBJ2-1	TRBD2	TGTGCCAGTATGGTGGCTAGCGGGAGAAATGAGCAGTTCTTC	CASMVASGRNEQFF
TRBV19	.	TRBJ1-6	TRBD1	TGTGCCAGTAGCCACTCCGACAGGGGGTGGAATAATTCACCCCTCCACTTT	CASSHSDRGWNNSPLHF
TRBV6-1	.	TRBJ2-5	TRBD1	TGTGCCAGCAGTTCCGGGACAGGGGTCCATGGGGCCCAGTACTTC	CASSSGTGVHGAQYF
TRBV10-3	.	TRBJ1-2	.	TGTGCCATCAGTGGACTTCAGGGTTCCTATGGCTACACCTTC	CAISGLQGSYGYTF
TRBV7-3	many	TRBJ2-1	.	TGTGCCAGCAGCTTAAGTACAGACAATGAGCAGTTCTTC	CASSLSTDNEQFF
TRBV11-2	many	TRBJ2-3	.	TGTGCCAGCAGCTTGGTTGGGACCACAGATACGCAGTATTTT	CASSLVGTTDTQYF
TRBV28	many	TRBJ2-5	TRBD1	TGTGCCAGCAGGGGGGGGACAGGGTTAGAGACCCAGTACTTC	CASRGGTGLETQYF
TRBV7-9	.	TRBJ2-5	.	TGTGCCAGCAGCCCCCGGGGGTACCAAGAGACCCAGTACTTC	CASSPRGYQETQYF
TRBV11-2	.	TRBJ1-4	.	TGTGCCAGCAGCTTAGGGCAGGGTGTGAGTGAAAAACTGTTTTTT	CASSLGQGVSEKLFF
TRBV6-1	many	TRBJ1-1	.	TGTGCCAGCAGCCCGGAGACAGGCTTAAACACTGAAGCTTTCTTT	CASSPETGLNTEAFF
TRBV20-1	few	TRBJ2-3	TRBD2	TGCAGTGCCATGACTAGCGGTCGCACAGATACGCAGTATTTT	CSAMTSGRTDTQYF
TRBV20-1	few	TRBJ1-5	.	TGCAGTGCTAGAGAGGTTCCCTGTAATCAGCCCCAGCATTTT	CSAREVPCNQPQHF
TRBV12-3/TRBV12-4	many	TRBJ2-7	.	TGTGCCAGCAGCACAGGGGGGGGATGGGAGCAGTACTTC	CASSTGGGWEQYF
TRBV28	.	TRBJ1-3	.	.	CASSSRDRGTSPHEQYFGPDTIYF
TRBV30	few	TRBJ2-5	TRBD1	TGTGCCTGGAGTGCCCAGAGGGGGCGGGAGACCCAGTACTTC	CAWSAQRGRETQYF
TRBV10-3	many	TRBJ1-2	TRBD1	TGTGCCATCAGTGAGTCCCCCGGGACAGGGAAGGGCTACACCTTC	CAISESPGTGKGYTF
TRBV6-2/TRBV6-3	few	TRBJ1-2	TRBD1	TGTGCCAGCAGTTCACAGGGGGCGCGGAACTATGGCTACACCTTC	CASSSQGARNYGYTF
TRBV12-3/TRBV12-4	many	TRBJ1-5	TRBD1	TGTGCCAGCAGTACCTATCCCGACAGGGAATATAGCAATCAGCCCCAGCATTTT	CASSTYPDREYSNQPQHF
TRBV13	few	TRBJ2-2	.	TGTGCCAGCAGCTTATACGGGGAAGTAGAGCTGTTTTTT	CASSLYGEVELFF
TRBV10-3	.	TRBJ2-6	.	TGTGCCATCAGTGAGAGGGACCTCGGAGGCCTGGGCTCTGGGGCCAACGTCCTGACTTTC	CAISERDLGGLGSGANVLTF
TRBV10-3	many	TRBJ2-1	TRBD2	TGTGCCATCAGTGAGTCGAGTGGGGACTACCGAAACAATGAGCAGTTCTTC	CAISESSGDYRNNEQFF
TRBV6-1	.	TRBJ2-3	TRBD1	TGTGCCAGCACCCGGGACAGGGGACCTTCAGATACGCAGTATTTT	CASTRDRGPSDTQYF
TRBV3-1	many	TRBJ2-1	.	TGTGCCAGCAGGGGCGGAGCCCACAATGAGCAGTTCTTC	CASRGGAHNEQFF
TRBV9	few	TRBJ2-1	.	TGTGCCAGCAGTGGGGGAGCCTACAATGAGCAGTTCTTC	CASSGGAYNEQFF
TRBV12-3/TRBV12-4	.	TRBJ2-1	TRBD2	TGTGCCGGCAGTGCCTTGGGGGGAGGGCCCTACAATGAGCAGTTCTTC	CAGSALGGGPYNEQFF
TRBV3-1	.	TRBJ2-1	.	TGTGCCAGCAGCCAAGATAGCCTAGCGCCCTACAATGAGCAGTTCTTC	CASSQDSLAPYNEQFF
TRBV11-3	many	TRBJ1-1	.	TGTGCCAGCAGCCGAACCGCGAGAACTGAAGCTTTCTTT	CASSRTARTEAFF
TRBV18	many	TRBJ2-1	.	TGTGCCAGCTCACCGCTCGGGGGACGCAATGAGCAGTTCTTC	CASSPLGGRNEQFF
TRBV18	once	TRBJ1-4	TRBD1	TGTGCCCGCTCACGTTACGGGACAGGGGGCGGCGGTGAAAAACTGTTTTTT	CARSRYGTGGGGEKLFF
TRBV7-6	many	TRBJ2-3	.	TGTGCCAGCAGCTTAGGGGCAGGGGCCCTCACAGATACGCAGTATTTT	CASSLGAGALTDTQYF
TRBV28	.	TRBJ2-7	.	TGTGCCAGCAGACCCCGGTCGGGCTCCTACGAGCAGTACTTC	CASRPRSGSYEQYF
TRBV11-2	.	TRBJ2-5	TRBD1	TGTGCCAGCAGGTCGGGACAGGGGGTAACCCAGTACTTC	CASRSGQGVTQYF
TRBV10-3	many	TRBJ2-1	.	TGTGCCATCAGTGAGGGCGATGAGCAGTTCTTC	CAISEGDEQFF
TRBV5-1	.	TRBJ2-1	.	TGCGCCAGCAGCTTGATAAGATCCAATGAGCAGTTCTTC	CASSLIRSNEQFF
TRBV29-1	few	TRBJ2-5	.	TGCAGCGTTGGAGTAGGTTTAGAGACCCAGTACTTC	CSVGVGLETQYF
TRBV19	.	TRBJ2-5	.	TGTGCCAGTAGTATTGGTCCGGGAGTCCAAGAGACCCAGTACTTC	CASSIGPGVQETQYF
TRBV15	.	TRBJ1-1	.	TGTGCCACCGGGCGGGAGATGAACACTGAAGCTTTCTTT	CATGREMNTEAFF
TRBV7-3	many	TRBJ1-1	TRBD1	TGTGCCAGCAGCACCCGACAGGGAGCTGAAGCTTTCTTT	CASSTRQGAEAFF